The TCR beta chain under discussion was sequenced for a study of technical replicates of blood from several donors. The repertoire was sequenced with immunoSEQ multiplex PCR; TCRdb's copy has only in-frame clones and lacks some. The repertoire includes about 80,000 clones, roughly 94% of them detected once, and 0.38% sits in the top ten. This clone was counted only a few times. Material: T cells isolated from PBMCs. This TCR came from a human donor in good health.

This CDR3 reads CASSNTGDTEAFF. Written as DNA, the CDR3 is TGTGCCAGCAGCAACACAGGGGATACTGAAGCTTTCTTT. V is TRBV21-1 and J is TRBJ1-1; no check of the table's D call, TRBD1, against the DNA was made. TRBV21-1 constitutes a pseudogene. The CDR3 runs to 13 residues.